This entry lists 10 T cell receptor beta chains sequenced from one sample in a study of CD8+CD57+ T cells in acquired aplastic anemia. Template material for TCR beta VDJ and CDR3 profiling consisted of genomic DNA. TCRdb re-called the reads through MiXCR, storing one row per CDR3 protein. The table has around 200,000 distinct CDR3 sequences, approximately 50% seen once. The sample taken for sequencing was sorted CD4+, CD8+, or CD8+CD57+ T cells (not recorded which) from PBMCs. The receptors shown here come from a human donor in good health, serving as a control.

The CDR3 DNA is TGTGCCAGCAGCTTAGCGTTTAGGCTAGCGGGGGGCGAGATCCCCTACGAGCAGTACTTC. Its protein product is CASSLAFRLAGGEIPYEQYF. The V gene is TRBV11-2, the J gene TRBJ2-7, with 11 bases matching TRBD2. Germline values: CDR1 SGHAT, CDR2 FQNNGV. J was trimmed by 2 bases and V by 1 base; bases with no gene match: 16. The CDR3 has 20 residues.

With regard to this clonotype: The CDR3 does not close with the conserved phenylalanine or tryptophan, likely indicating a read error. CDR3 sequence (DNA): TGTGCCACCAGTGGCGGGGGGAAGAACACTGAGGCTTTCCTT. This encodes CATSGGGKNTEAFL. The chain has TRBV24-1 and TRBJ1-1, with D possibly TRBD1 on 5 matching bases. This CDR3 comprises 14 residues. Germline V gives CDR1 KGHDR, CDR2 SFDVKD.

This clonotype was recorded at least ten times. The V call is TRBV7-3, the J call TRBJ2-3, with 9 bases that match TRBD1. Trimming cost V 0 bases and J 10 bases; bases outside gene matches: 8. This CDR3 has 15 residues. Per the germline V gene, CDR1 is SGHTA and CDR2 is FQGTGA. This CDR3 is CASSLTGQGLGAQYF. The CDR3 bases are TGTGCCAGCAGCTTAACGGGACAGGGCTTGGGGGCGCAGTATTTT.

This clonotype was seen only a few times. Possible read error: a much larger clone is one base away. This chain connects TRBV10-3 to TRBJ1-2, with D uncertain. Looked up from germline, CDR1 is ENHRY and CDR2 is SYGVKD. The CDR3 totals 13 residues. For the CDR3, the DNA is TGTGCCATCAGAGAGTCCCCCCCGTCTGGCTACACCTTC. This translates into CAIRESPPSGYTF.

The chain joins TRBV7-9 to TRBJ2-1; 10 positions match TRBD2. The CDR3 is 16 residues long. Trimming cost V 0 bases and J 5 bases; bases outside gene matches: 4. CDR1 is SEHNR, CDR2 FQNEAQ, per germline (reference sequence). The CDR3 is CASSLAGLARNNEQFF. CDR3 sequence (DNA): TGTGCCAGCAGCTTAGCGGGACTAGCGCGGAACAATGAGCAGTTCTTC.

This clonotype was seen many times. The chain links TRBV19 to TRBJ1-1; D possibly corresponds to TRBD1 (6 bases). The length of the CDR3 is 14 residues. Germline V CDR1 and CDR2: LNHDA, SQIVND (reference sequence). V was pared by 9 bases and J by 0 bases, with 14 bases between. Here the CDR3 DNA reads TGTGCCAGCGCGAACAGGGCTTTGAACACTGAAGCTTTCTTT. It specifies CASANRALNTEAFF.

The CDR3 here is CSARDEQGTAGYTF. CDR3 coding DNA: TGCAGTGCTAGAGATGAGCAGGGTACGGCTGGCTACACCTTC. This rearrangement joins TRBV20-1 to TRBJ1-2, with D perhaps matching TRBD1 (5 bases). Germline V gene sequence: CDR1 DFQATT, CDR2 SNEGSKA (reference sequence). Trimming took 0 bases from V and 7 from J, leaving 15 bases between them. This CDR3 region has 14 residues.

This clonotype was seen only once. The chain is built from TRBV10-3 and TRBJ2-2; D could derive from TRBD1 or TRBD2 (5 bases each). Germline assignment: CDR1 ENHRY and CDR2 SYGVKD. CDR3 size: 16 residues. V lost 0 bases and J lost 6, with 14 bases in between. CDR3 DNA: TGTGCCATCAGTGAGTCGGGAGCCCCGGGGCCCGGGGAGCTGTTTTTT. It codes for CAISESGAPGPGELFF.

The rearrangement joins TRBV14 to TRBJ1-6; 9 bases are a match to TRBD1. The CDR3 totals 16 residues. Germline V lookup: CDR1 SGHDN, CDR2 FVKESK. The V segment lost 6 bases and the J segment 13 bases; nucleotides outside the gene matches: 16. The CDR3 bases are TGTGCCAGCAGTCAGTCGGGACAGGGTAGCGGTTGGCCCCTCCACTTT. Translation: CASSQSGQGSGWPLHF.

The chain links TRBV7-8 to TRBJ1-1; no clear D. The germline V gene has CDR1 SGHVS and CDR2 FQNEAQ. This CDR3 spans 13 amino acids. Trimming pared 7 bases from V and 1 base from J, leaving 10 bases between. This chain's CDR3 is CASTGNSNTEAFF. DNA of the CDR3: TGTGCCAGCACCGGAAACTCGAACACTGAAGCTTTCTTT.